The 10 T cell receptor beta chains below all came from one sample that was sequenced in a study of blood T cell repertoires in COVID-19. Using immunoSEQ multiplex PCR, the repertoire was profiled, and TCRdb retains in-frame clones only, with some absent. The sample carries some 110,000 clones, roughly 78% recorded once. Material for sequencing was peripheral blood. All receptors come from a man aged 55 to 70 with active or convalescent COVID-19.

This clone was detected only once. The chain recombines TRBV9 with TRBJ2-2; no firm D call. This CDR3 region has 13 residues. Germline CDR1 reads SGDLS; CDR2 reads YYNGEE. Trimming left V 4 bases short and J 6 bases short, with 10 bases between. DNA of the CDR3: TGTGCCAGCAGCTCGAGCCCGTCCGGGGAGCTGTTTTTT. Translation gives CASSSSPSGELFF.

This clone was seen a handful of times. V is TRBV2 and J is TRBJ1-2; tentatively, D is TRBD1 (5 bases). This CDR3 region has 13 residues. V lost 4 bases to trimming and J lost 2 bases, with 8 bases between them. CDR1 and CDR2 from the germline V gene are SNHLY and FYNNEI. CDR3 sequence (DNA): TGTGCCAGCAGTGGAAGACAGAACTATGGCTACACCTTC. It encodes CASSGRQNYGYTF.

The chain combines TRBV19 with TRBJ1-1; D is ambiguous. The V gene's germline CDR1 is LNHDA and CDR2 SQIVND (reference sequence). The CDR3 totals 12 residues. V gave up 5 bases and J gave up 11 bases, with 15 bases separating them. The CDR3: CASSSEGVVAFF. In DNA, the CDR3 is TGTGCCAGTAGTTCCGAGGGTGTTGTGGCTTTCTTT. Filled out from reference TRBV19 and TRBJ1-1, the complete variable domain reads DGGITQSPKYLFRKEGQNVTLSCEQNLNHDAMYWYRQDPGQGLRLIYYSQIVNDFQKGDIAEGYSVSREKKESFPLTVTSAQKNPTAFYLCASSSEGVVAFFGQGTRLTVV.

The chain links TRBV29-1 to TRBJ1-4; TRBD1 aligns across 12 bases. Germline V gene data show CDR1 as SQVTM and CDR2 as ANQGSEA. CDR3 size: 14 residues. Trimming cost V 4 bases and J 6 bases; bases outside gene matches: 3. CDR3 bases: TGCAGCGTTGGGGGACAGGGGGCAGATGAAAAACTGTTTTTT. It is translated as CSVGGQGADEKLFF.

This chain uses TRBV5-1 with TRBJ2-5, with TRBD2 matching over 12 bases. In germline, CDR1 is SGHRS, CDR2 YFSETQ. The CDR3 consists of 16 residues. J was trimmed by 4 bases and V by 0 bases; bases with no gene match: 4. The CDR3 loop is CASSLGLAGASETQYF. The CDR3 DNA is TGCGCCAGCAGCTTGGGACTAGCGGGAGCATCAGAGACCCAGTACTTC.

V gene TRBV19 combines with J gene TRBJ2-3; TRBD2 agrees at 10 bases. V gave up 9 bases and J gave up 6 bases; unmatched junction bases: 3. Germline V gene lookup returns CDR1 LNHDA and CDR2 SQIVND (reference sequence). This CDR3 comprises 12 residues. In DNA form, the CDR3 reads TGTGCCAGCGGACTAGCGGTTGATACGCAGTATTTT. Amino acids: CASGLAVDTQYF. Based on the CDR3 plus reference TRBV19 and TRBJ2-3, the full variable domain is DGGITQSPKYLFRKEGQNVTLSCEQNLNHDAMYWYRQDPGQGLRLIYYSQIVNDFQKGDIAEGYSVSREKKESFPLTVTSAQKNPTAFYLCASGLAVDTQYFGPGTRLTVL.

This chain links TRBV19 with TRBJ2-3; 10 bases line up with TRBD1. V lost 3 bases, J lost 6 bases, and 6 bases stayed unmatched. The CDR3 covers 15 residues. Germline V CDR1 and CDR2: LNHDA, SQIVND (reference sequence). The CDR3: CASSILGTGADTQYF. As DNA, the CDR3 is TGTGCCAGTAGTATTCTGGGGACAGGGGCCGATACGCAGTATTTT.

The V gene is TRBV30, the J gene TRBJ1-1, with D possibly matching TRBD1 (5 bases). The CDR3 sequence is 13 residues long. V gave up 3 bases and J gave up 1 base, with 9 bases separating them. Germline loops: CDR1 GTSNPN, CDR2 SVGIG (reference sequence). The CDR3 DNA sequence: TGTGCCTGGAGCGCTGGACAGAACACTGAAGCTTTCTTT. Its protein product is CAWSAGQNTEAFF.

This clone has a single count. This chain links TRBV7-2 with TRBJ2-3; TRBD2 aligns across 7 bases. Trimming cost V 2 bases and J 1 base; bases outside gene matches: 6. The germline gives CDR1 SGHTA, CDR2 FQGNSA. The CDR3 covers 16 residues. CDR3 sequence (DNA): TGTGCCAGCAGCTTACACGGGACTACCGGCACAGATACGCAGTATTTT. This sequence encodes CASSLHGTTGTDTQYF.

The CDR3 DNA sequence: TGTGCCAGCAGTTCCCGGACAGGAACTAAGAGCGGCTACACCTTC. This encodes CASSSRTGTKSGYTF. The V call is TRBV2, the J call TRBJ1-2, with 7 bases identical to TRBD1. J gave up 8 bases and V 5 bases, and 14 bases lay outside the gene matches. Germline assignment: CDR1 SNHLY and CDR2 FYNNEI. This CDR3 is 15 amino acids long.